The 25 T cell receptor beta chains below all came from one sample that was sequenced in a study of shared clonotypes between healthy human individuals. TCRdb's copy holds only in-frame clones and misses some; the assay was immunoSEQ multiplex PCR. The table has 850,000 to 1,200,000 clones, 75% seen once. Sample: memory CD4+ T cells sorted from blood. Subset: CD45RA-negative fraction. The receptors were sampled from a man aged 18 to 30 in good health.

The chain recombines TRBV6-1 with TRBJ2-7, with no clear D. V dropped 7 bases and J dropped 3 bases, with 16 bases sitting between them. Germline values: CDR1 MNHNS, CDR2 SASEGT. The CDR3 contains 14 residues. CDR3 bases: TGTGCCAGCAAGGTATCTCAGGCTATCTACGAGCAGTACTTC. It yields the protein CASKVSQAIYEQYF.

This chain's CDR3 is CSVRGPGVEQPQHF. The CDR3 coding sequence is TGCAGCGTCCGGGGACCAGGGGTAGAGCAGCCCCAGCATTTT. The chain combines TRBV29-1 with TRBJ1-5, with D tentatively TRBD1 (6 bases). The CDR3 has 14 residues. The ends were cut back, 6 bases at V and 7 bases at J, with 19 bases in the middle. Germline V CDR1 and CDR2: SQVTM, ANQGSEA.

The chain couples TRBV18 to TRBJ1-6; tentatively, D is TRBD1 (6 bases). V lost 2 bases and J 6 bases, leaving 20 bases between the germline ends. The CDR3 sequence is 18 residues long. Germline-derived CDR1 and CDR2 are KGHSH and LQKENI. The CDR3 region has the DNA TGTGCCAGCTCACCATCCGGAATAGTAGTAGGGGGTAATTCACCCCTCCACTTT. As protein: CASSPSGIVVGGNSPLHF.

This chain joins TRBV2 and TRBJ2-7, with D perhaps TRBD1 (6 bases). Germline lookup yields CDR1 SNHLY and CDR2 FYNNEI. Deletions cut 6 bases from V and 4 bases from J, with 19 bases between. The CDR3 contains 15 residues. The CDR3 DNA is TGTGCCAGCAGGAAAGACAGGTCCCCGCTTTACGAGCAGTACTTC. Translating gives CASRKDRSPLYEQYF. Full variable domain (outside the CDR3, taken from reference TRBV2 and TRBJ2-7): EPEVTQTPSHQVTQMGQEVILRCVPISNHLYFYWYRQILGQKVEFLVSFYNNEISEKSEIFDDQFSVERPDGSNFTLKIRSTKLEDSAMYFCASRKDRSPLYEQYFGPGTRLTVT.

The sample holds one count of this clone. This rearrangement joins TRBV7-9 to TRBJ1-1; 7 bases map to TRBD1. The CDR3 is 14 amino acids. Germline CDR1 and CDR2: SEHNR and FQNEAQ (reference sequence). Losses at the gene ends were 6 bases for V and 1 base for J; bases not matched to a gene: 5. CDR3 coding DNA: TGTGCCAGCAGATACGGGACAGAGAACACTGAAGCTTTCTTT. This gives the protein CASRYGTENTEAFF.

The genes are TRBV6-6 and TRBJ2-1, with 9 positions matching TRBD2. This CDR3 is built from 15 residues. The junction had 5 bases not matched to a gene; V was cut back by 4 bases and J by 4 bases. Germline V gives CDR1 MNHNY, CDR2 SVGAGI (reference sequence). Here the CDR3 reads CASSSAGGHYNEQFF. CDR3 DNA: TGTGCCAGCAGTTCGGCGGGGGGGCATTACAATGAGCAGTTCTTC.

The V gene is TRBV18, the J gene TRBJ1-1; 7 bases are a match to TRBD1. The germline gives CDR1 KGHSH, CDR2 LQKENI. Trimming took 2 bases from V and 3 from J; bases not matched to a gene: 6. The CDR3 runs 15 residues. This chain's CDR3 is CASSPVTGLDTEAFF. The CDR3 DNA reads as TGTGCCAGCTCACCAGTGACAGGGTTGGACACTGAAGCTTTCTTT.

This chain connects TRBV5-4 to TRBJ2-7; 9 bases agree with TRBD1. Looked up from germline, CDR1 is SGHNT and CDR2 is YYREEE (reference sequence). V trimming: 4 bases; J trimming: 0 bases; junction bases outside the gene matches: 8. CDR3 length: 16 residues. DNA of the CDR3: TGTGCCAGCAGCGCCCCGGGACAGGGATACTCCTACGAGCAGTACTTC. Amino acid sequence: CASSAPGQGYSYEQYF.

The chain carries TRBV6-1 and TRBJ1-5; D call uncertain. CDR1 MNHNS and CDR2 SASEGT come from the germline V gene. This CDR3 is built from 15 residues. V was pared by 2 bases and J by 4 bases, with 12 bases between. The CDR3 is CASSESGLRNQPQHF. The CDR3, as DNA: TGTGCCAGCAGTGAAAGCGGGTTACGGAATCAGCCCCAGCATTTT.

In its sample, this clone was seen once. V and J are TRBV9 and TRBJ2-1; 10 bases agree with TRBD2. The CDR3 has 15 residues. CDR1 and CDR2 (germline): SGDLS, YYNGEE. J gave up 6 bases and V 2 bases, and 5 bases lay outside the gene matches. In DNA form, the CDR3 reads TGTGCCAGCAGCGTTACTAGCGGGATGAGCAATGAGCAGTTCTTC. Protein: CASSVTSGMSNEQFF.

As concerns this clone: Given a much more abundant clone one base away, this may be a read error. Other DNA sequences in this specimen translate into the identical CDR3. This rearrangement joins TRBV5-6 to TRBJ2-7; no definite D call. Deletions cut 0 bases from V and 3 bases from J, with 4 bases between. The CDR3 is made up of 12 amino acids. Germline loops: CDR1 SGHDT, CDR2 YYEEEE. CDR3 region: CASSLGVYEQYF. The CDR3 DNA reads as TGTGCCAGCAGCTTGGGGGTCTACGAGCAGTACTTC.

A remark on this clone: Other DNA sequences in the same sample also yield this CDR3. This chain connects TRBV28 to TRBJ2-3; D is ambiguous. V was trimmed by 4 bases and J by 0 bases, leaving 5 bases between them. Germline assignment: CDR1 MDHEN and CDR2 SYDVKM. The CDR3 has 13 residues. The CDR3 reads CASSWASTDTQYF. The CDR3 DNA reads TGTGCCAGCAGTTGGGCCAGCACAGATACGCAGTATTTT.

The gene calls are TRBV2 and TRBJ2-1; 11 positions match TRBD2. This CDR3 is 15 amino acids long. The germline V gene has CDR1 SNHLY and CDR2 FYNNEI. Trimming at V came to 6 bases and at J to 6 bases, leaving 7 bases not matched to a gene. The CDR3 loop is CASRPGTSGINEQFF. DNA of the CDR3: TGTGCCAGCAGACCCGGGACTAGCGGAATCAATGAGCAGTTCTTC.

CDR3 nucleotides: TGTGCCAGCAGCTTAGGGCGGCAGGGACAACAGCCCCAGCATTTT. Translation: CASSLGRQGQQPQHF. The V and J genes are TRBV7-9 and TRBJ1-5, with D tentatively TRBD1 (6 bases). In germline, CDR1 is SEHNR, CDR2 FQNEAQ (reference sequence). V was clipped by 1 base and J by 7 bases, with 14 bases between them. The CDR3 contains 15 residues.

The V call is TRBV6-5, the J call TRBJ1-2; weak D call: TRBD1 (5 bases). The CDR3 has 14 amino acids. Germline V gives CDR1 MNHEY, CDR2 SVGAGI. Between the trimmed V and J ends, which lost 2 bases and 4 bases, there was a span of 11 bases. The CDR3 loop is CASSYRGSLYGYTF. The DNA for the CDR3 is TGTGCCAGCAGTTACAGGGGTTCCCTCTATGGCTACACCTTC.

The chain couples TRBV9 to TRBJ2-6; no clear D. This CDR3 is built from 16 residues. Trimming pared 0 bases from V and 2 bases from J, leaving 9 bases between. Germline CDR1 SGDLS, CDR2 YYNGEE. The CDR3 here is CASSVDPSPGANVLTF. CDR3 DNA: TGTGCCAGCAGCGTAGATCCATCGCCTGGGGCCAACGTCCTGACTTTC.

The V gene is TRBV7-2, the J gene TRBJ1-4, with 9 bases matching TRBD1. Trimming removed 9 bases from V and 8 bases from J; junction bases left unmatched: 7. The CDR3 length is 13 residues. CDR1 is SGHTA and CDR2 is FQGNSA in the germline V gene. CDR3 DNA: TGTGCCAGTTCGGACAGGGGTCGCGAAAAACTGTTTTTT. Encoded protein: CASSDRGREKLFF.

This clone was recorded a few times. The V and J genes are TRBV30 and TRBJ2-2; D may be TRBD2 (6 bases). This CDR3 region has 15 residues. V was cut by 0 bases and J by 7 bases, with 15 bases left in between. Per the germline V gene, CDR1 is GTSNPN and CDR2 is SVGIG (reference sequence). The CDR3: CAWSVGRSGLGELFF. CDR3 DNA sequence: TGTGCCTGGAGTGTGGGGCGCTCGGGACTCGGGGAGCTGTTTTTT.

The chain combines TRBV19 with TRBJ2-7; possibly TRBD2 for D (5 bases). The germline V gene has CDR1 LNHDA and CDR2 SQIVND (reference sequence). V gave up 2 bases and J gave up 4 bases, with 12 bases separating them. There are 14 residues in the CDR3. This CDR3 is CASSISGSVYEQYF. CDR3 DNA: TGTGCCAGTAGTATATCGGGAAGTGTTTACGAGCAGTACTTC.

Details on this clone: The same CDR3 arises from other DNA sequences in this sample as well. This rearrangement joins TRBV2 to TRBJ2-1; 9 bases are a match to TRBD1. Unmatched junction bases numbered 3, after V lost 5 bases and J lost 1 base. The CDR3 length is 15 residues. Germline CDR1 reads SNHLY; CDR2 reads FYNNEI. The CDR3 bases are TGTGCCAGCAGTCCGGACAGGGGTTCCTACAATGAGCAGTTCTTC. It specifies CASSPDRGSYNEQFF. The whole variable domain, filled in from reference TRBV2 and TRBJ2-1, reads EPEVTQTPSHQVTQMGQEVILRCVPISNHLYFYWYRQILGQKVEFLVSFYNNEISEKSEIFDDQFSVERPDGSNFTLKIRSTKLEDSAMYFCASSPDRGSYNEQFFGPGTRLTVL.

The chain recombines TRBV30 with TRBJ2-4, with D possibly called TRBD1 or TRBD2 (5 bases each). The CDR3 contains 12 residues. Looked up from germline, CDR1 is GTSNPN and CDR2 is SVGIG (reference sequence). V gave up 3 bases and J gave up 8 bases, with 11 bases separating them. The CDR3 spells CAWRGDGDIQYF. The CDR3 DNA is TGTGCCTGGAGAGGGGACGGTGACATTCAGTACTTC.

This chain uses TRBV6-6 with TRBJ2-1; 9 bases align to TRBD2. V gave up 8 bases and J gave up 5 bases; unmatched junction bases: 10. CDR3 length equals 15 residues. The V gene's germline CDR1 is MNHNY and CDR2 SVGAGI (reference sequence). CDR3 nucleotides: TGTGCCAGCGAGGGGGCGGGAGGGCCTAACAATGAGCAGTTCTTC. Amino acid sequence: CASEGAGGPNNEQFF.

V gene TRBV11-2 combines with J gene TRBJ1-1, with D possibly being TRBD1 (5 bases). CDR3 size: 14 residues. Trimming cost V 4 bases and J 6 bases, with 15 bases left between them. Germline values: CDR1 SGHAT, CDR2 FQNNGV. DNA for the CDR3: TGTGCCAGCAGCTGGAAGGTCGGGGGGTCTGAAGCTTTCTTT. It encodes CASSWKVGGSEAFF.

This clone has more than one count but fewer than ten. The gene calls are TRBV7-2 and TRBJ1-3; D might be TRBD1 (6 bases). From germline, CDR1 is SGHTA and CDR2 FQGNSA. CDR3 length: 16 residues. Trimming took off 5 bases at V and 0 bases at J, with 14 bases between the two ends. CDR3 DNA sequence: TGTGCCAGCAGCCGCGAAAGGACAGCCTCTGGAAACACCATATATTTT. This gives the protein CASSRERTASGNTIYF.

The rearrangement uses TRBV5-1 and TRBJ1-1, with 7 bases matching TRBD1. Germline CDR1 reads SGHRS; CDR2 reads YFSETQ. The CDR3 covers 14 residues. V dropped 3 bases and J dropped 4; count of bases not matched to a gene: 6. The CDR3 sequence: CASSYGQVGTEAFF. In DNA, the CDR3 is TGCGCCAGCAGCTACGGACAGGTGGGCACTGAAGCTTTCTTT.